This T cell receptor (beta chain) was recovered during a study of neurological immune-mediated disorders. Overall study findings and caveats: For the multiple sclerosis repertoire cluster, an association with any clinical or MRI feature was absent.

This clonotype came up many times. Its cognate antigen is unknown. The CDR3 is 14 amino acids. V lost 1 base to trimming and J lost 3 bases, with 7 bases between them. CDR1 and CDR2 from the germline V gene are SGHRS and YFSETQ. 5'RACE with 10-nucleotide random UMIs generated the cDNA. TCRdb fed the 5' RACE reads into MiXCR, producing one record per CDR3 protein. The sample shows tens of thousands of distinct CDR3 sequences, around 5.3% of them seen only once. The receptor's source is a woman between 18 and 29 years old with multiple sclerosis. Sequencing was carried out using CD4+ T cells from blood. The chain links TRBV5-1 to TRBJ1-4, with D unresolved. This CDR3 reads CASSLFPPNEKLFF. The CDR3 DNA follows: TGCGCCAGCAGCTTGTTCCCTCCTAATGAAAAACTGTTTTTT.